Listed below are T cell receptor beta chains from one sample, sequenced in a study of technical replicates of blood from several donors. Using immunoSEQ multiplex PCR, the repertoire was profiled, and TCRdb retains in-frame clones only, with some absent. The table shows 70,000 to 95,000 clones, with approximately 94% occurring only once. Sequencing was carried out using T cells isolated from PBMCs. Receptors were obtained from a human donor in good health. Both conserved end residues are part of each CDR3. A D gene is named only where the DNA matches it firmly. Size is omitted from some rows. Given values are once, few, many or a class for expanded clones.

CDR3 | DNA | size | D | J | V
CASFIRDRETVGGYEQYF | TGTGCCAGCTTCATCCGGGACAGGGAAACGGTCGGGGGCTACGAGCAGTACTTC | - | TRBD1 | TRBJ2-7 | TRBV2
CSVEREGYEQYF | TGCAGCGTTGAACGGGAGGGGTACGAGCAGTACTTC | - | TRBD2 | TRBJ2-7 | TRBV29-1
CASSEDQVDGYTF | TGCGCCAGCAGTGAGGACCAGGTAGACGGCTACACCTTC | - | - | TRBJ1-2 | TRBV10-1
CAIGEGGFNEQFF | TGTGCCATCGGGGAGGGGGGGTTCAATGAGCAGTTCTTC | - | - | TRBJ2-1 | TRBV10-3
CATSRVGAPRAGANVLTF | TGTGCCACCAGCAGAGTTGGAGCTCCCCGGGCTGGGGCCAACGTCCTGACTTTC | - | - | TRBJ2-6 | TRBV15
CASSLAGGLTYEQYF | TGTGCCAGCAGCTTAGCGGGGGGGCTGACCTACGAGCAGTACTTC | - | - | TRBJ2-7 | TRBV7-9
CASSFTEEGYEQYF | TGTGCCAGCAGCTTCACGGAGGAAGGCTACGAGCAGTACTTC | - | - | TRBJ2-7 | TRBV7-9
CASSQRARPYEQYF | TGTGCCAGCAGTCAACGTGCCAGGCCCTACGAGCAGTACTTC | - | - | TRBJ2-7 | TRBV6-5
CAWRRERGDLTDTQYF | TGTGCCTGGAGAAGGGAGCGGGGGGATCTCACAGATACGCAGTATTTT | - | TRBD2 | TRBJ2-3 | TRBV30
CASRVQGNYGYTF | TGTGCCAGCAGGGTACAGGGAAACTATGGCTACACCTTC | - | - | TRBJ1-2 | TRBV2
CASSFKGNTIYF | TGTGCCAGCAGTTTCAAAGGAAACACCATATATTTT | - | - | TRBJ1-3 | TRBV28
CSVQRDSLDTQYF | TGCAGCGTTCAGAGGGACTCATTAGATACGCAGTATTTT | - | - | TRBJ2-3 | TRBV29-1
CASSYSMGGMNTEAFF | TGTGCCAGCAGTTACTCGATGGGGGGAATGAACACTGAAGCTTTCTTT | - | - | TRBJ1-1 | TRBV6-5
CSVGLAGAGEQYF | TGCAGCGTTGGACTAGCGGGAGCAGGTGAGCAGTACTTC | - | TRBD2 | TRBJ2-7 | TRBV29-1
CASSQVGRGVETQYF | TGCGCCAGCAGCCAAGTCGGGAGGGGGGTTGAGACCCAGTACTTC | - | TRBD2 | TRBJ2-5 | TRBV4-1
CASSLVLALHQETQYF | TGTGCCAGCAGCTTAGTACTAGCTCTTCACCAAGAGACCCAGTACTTC | - | - | TRBJ2-5 | TRBV7-2
CASSKQQTGGPGNTIYF | TGCGCCAGCAGTAAGCAGCAAACAGGGGGCCCTGGAAACACCATATATTTT | - | TRBD1 | TRBJ1-3 | TRBV5-1
CASSQVSRLDSYEQYF | TGTGCCAGCAGCCAAGTCTCACGACTAGATTCCTACGAGCAGTACTTC | - | - | TRBJ2-7 | TRBV14
CASSEPTGGITYEQYF | TGTGCCAGCAGTGAACCCACAGGGGGCATAACCTACGAGCAGTACTTC | once | TRBD1 | TRBJ2-7 | TRBV2
CAIRTGDSGNTIYF | TGTGCCATCAGGACCGGAGATTCTGGAAACACCATATATTTT | - | - | TRBJ1-3 | TRBV10-3
CASSGETSGANVLTF | TGTGCCAGCAGTGGGGAGACCTCTGGGGCCAACGTCCTGACTTTC | - | - | TRBJ2-6 | TRBV6-4
CASTGNRNQPQHF | TGTGCAAGCACCGGGAACCGGAATCAGCCCCAGCATTTT | - | - | TRBJ1-5 | TRBV27
CASSSSPRGDEKLFF | TGTGCCAGCAGCTCCAGTCCTCGGGGAGATGAAAAACTGTTTTTT | - | - | TRBJ1-4 | TRBV13
CASSFDRARETQYF | TGCGCCAGCAGCTTCGACAGGGCGCGGGAGACCCAGTACTTC | - | TRBD1 | TRBJ2-5 | TRBV5-1
CASSVQLAGVPNEQFF | TGTGCCAGCAGCGTCCAACTAGCGGGAGTTCCAAATGAGCAGTTCTTC | few | TRBD2 | TRBJ2-1 | TRBV9
CASSYDRATEAFF | TGTGCCAGCAGTTACGACAGGGCCACTGAAGCTTTCTTT | - | TRBD1 | TRBJ1-1 | TRBV6-5
CASTYIAGNTEAFF | TGTGCCAGCACCTACATCGCGGGGAACACTGAAGCTTTCTTT | - | - | TRBJ1-1 | TRBV28
CASSLGRVGEKLFF | TGTGCCAGCAGCCTGGGGAGGGTGGGCGAAAAACTGTTTTTT | - | - | TRBJ1-4 | TRBV5-4
CASSLSGDSNQPQHF | TGTGCCAGCAGCCTCTCCGGGGATAGCAATCAGCCCCAGCATTTT | - | - | TRBJ1-5 | TRBV7-6
CASSTPGLAEYNEQFF | TGTGCCAGCAGCACACCGGGACTAGCGGAGTACAATGAGCAGTTCTTC | - | TRBD2 | TRBJ2-1 | TRBV11-2
CASSVLWRASGGDNEQFF | TGTGCCAGCAGCGTACTATGGAGGGCTAGCGGGGGGGACAATGAGCAGTTCTTC | - | TRBD2 | TRBJ2-1 | TRBV9
CASSQDRGQGHQPQHF | TGTGCCAGCAGCCAAGACAGAGGACAGGGACATCAGCCCCAGCATTTT | - | TRBD1 | TRBJ1-5 | TRBV4-2
CASSQVLSQGNTEAFF | TGTGCCAGCAGCCAAGTCCTCTCCCAGGGGAACACTGAAGCTTTCTTT | few | - | TRBJ1-1 | TRBV4-2
CASSWVAGGAGNTGELFF | TGTGCCAGCAGTTGGGTAGCCGGGGGGGCCGGGAACACCGGGGAGCTGTTTTTT | - | TRBD2 | TRBJ2-2 | TRBV27
CASRLSLRDRDVRKGYGYTF | TGTGCCAGCAGGCTTAGCCTCCGGGACAGGGATGTTCGTAAGGGCTATGGCTACACCTTC | - | TRBD1 | TRBJ1-2 | TRBV27
CASSPSGGPTYEQYF | TGTGCCAGCAGCCCCAGCGGGGGGCCCACCTACGAGCAGTACTTC | - | TRBD2 | TRBJ2-7 | TRBV7-9
CASSKRTGWDSNQPQHF | TGTGCCAGTAGTAAAAGAACAGGGTGGGATAGCAATCAGCCCCAGCATTTT | once | - | TRBJ1-5 | TRBV19
CASAPHSNEQYF | TGTGCCAGCGCCCCCCATAGTAACGAGCAGTACTTC | - | - | TRBJ2-7 | TRBV25-1
CSAGGQYGYTF | TGCAGTGCCGGGGGACAGTATGGCTACACCTTC | - | TRBD1 | TRBJ1-2 | TRBV20-1
CASSLIGLAGETQYF | TGTGCCAGCAGCTTAATCGGACTAGCGGGAGAGACCCAGTACTTC | once | TRBD2 | TRBJ2-5 | TRBV7-6
CASSPGQGFSYNSPLHF | TGTGCCAGCAGCCCTGGACAGGGGTTCTCCTATAATTCACCCCTCCACTTT | - | TRBD1 | TRBJ1-6 | TRBV7-6
CASSSFGSSYEQYF | TGTGCCAGCAGCTCCTTCGGGAGCTCCTACGAGCAGTACTTC | - | - | TRBJ2-7 | TRBV7-9
CASSLSGWRGLEQFF | TGTGCCAGCAGTTTATCTGGCTGGAGGGGGCTCGAGCAGTTCTTC | once | - | TRBJ2-1 | TRBV27
CASSFLTSGTIYEQYF | TGTGCCAGCAGCTTCCTGACTAGCGGGACCATCTACGAGCAGTACTTC | - | TRBD2 | TRBJ2-7 | TRBV7-9
CASPGEQYF | TGTGCCAGCCCGGGCGAGCAGTACTTC | - | - | TRBJ2-7 | TRBV2
CASSLPGRTEAFF | TGCGCCAGCAGCTTGCCAGGGCGGACTGAAGCTTTCTTT | - | - | TRBJ1-1 | TRBV5-1
CASSSARAGDNEQFF | TGTGCCAGCAGTTCGGCCAGGGCGGGGGACAATGAGCAGTTCTTC | - | TRBD2 | TRBJ2-1 | TRBV2
CASSIDLLERDPTPGAEAFF | TGTGCCAGTAGTATAGATCTTTTGGAGCGGGACCCAACTCCGGGGGCTGAAGCTTTCTTT | - | - | TRBJ1-1 | TRBV19
CASSSMTGYFYDRVNSNQPQHF | TGTGCCAGCAGTTCCATGACAGGGTACTTTTATGATAGGGTCAATAGCAATCAGCCCCAGCATTTT | once | TRBD1 | TRBJ1-5 | TRBV6-8